What follows describes a single TCR beta chain. This entry comes from a study of Ad26.COV2.S vaccination and SARS-CoV-2 variants. Sequenced by immunoSEQ multiplex PCR; TCRdb stores in-frame clones only, minus some. The data hold under 150,000 clones, with roughly 89% observed a single time. The V gene end was trimmed by 4 bases and the J gene end by 5 bases; junction bases not matched to a gene: 3. This CDR3 comprises 14 residues. Germline V gene data show CDR1 as SNHLY and CDR2 as FYNNEI. This TCR was recovered from a human donor who had recovered from COVID-19. The sequences come from peripheral blood, collected after recovery from COVID-19. The chain carries TRBV2 and TRBJ2-1; TRBD2 aligns across 9 bases. CDR3: CASSASGGNNEQFF. The CDR3 DNA reads as TGTGCCAGCAGTGCCAGCGGGGGGAACAATGAGCAGTTCTTC.